The present T cell receptor (beta chain) was sequenced within a study of blood T cell repertoires in COVID-19. Trimming removed 5 bases from V and 4 bases from J; junction bases left unmatched: 12. The CDR3 length is 17 residues. The V gene's germline CDR1 is SEHNR and CDR2 FQNEAQ (reference sequence). Measured with immunoSEQ multiplex PCR; TCRdb has only the in-frame clones, and not every one. The sample lists some 240,000 clones, approximately 83% occurring once. The material sequenced was PBMCs or T cells enriched from blood (not recorded which). The chain carries TRBV7-9 and TRBJ2-1, with 9 bases matching TRBD1. The source of this sequence is a woman in her forties with acute COVID-19. In nucleotides, the CDR3 is TGTGCCAGCAGCATACTAAAACAGGGGGCAGGTTACAATGAGCAGTTCTTC. Protein product: CASSILKQGAGYNEQFF.